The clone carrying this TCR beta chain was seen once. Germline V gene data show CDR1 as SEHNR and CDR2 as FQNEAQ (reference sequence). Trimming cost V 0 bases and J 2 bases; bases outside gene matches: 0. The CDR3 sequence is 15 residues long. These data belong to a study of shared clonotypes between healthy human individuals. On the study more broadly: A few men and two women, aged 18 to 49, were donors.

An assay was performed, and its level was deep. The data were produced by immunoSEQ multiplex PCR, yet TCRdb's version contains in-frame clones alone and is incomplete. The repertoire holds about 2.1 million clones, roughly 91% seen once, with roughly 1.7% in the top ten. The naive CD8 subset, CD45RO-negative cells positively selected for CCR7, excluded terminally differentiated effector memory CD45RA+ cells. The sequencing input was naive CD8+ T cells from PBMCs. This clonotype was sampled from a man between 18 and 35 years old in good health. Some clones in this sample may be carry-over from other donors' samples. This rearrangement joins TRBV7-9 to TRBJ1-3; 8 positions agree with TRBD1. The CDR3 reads CASSLADRAGNTIYF. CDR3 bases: TGTGCCAGCAGCTTAGCGGACAGGGCTGGAAACACCATATATTTT.